The TCR beta chain described here comes from a study of STAT5B mutations in CD4+ large granular lymphocyte leukemia (dated by TCRdb to the early 2020s). Concerning the study at large: Among the healthy controls, the CDR3 'QG' motif was associated with a particular HLA allele. TCRbeta repertoires of CD4+ T-cell large granular lymphocyte leukemia patients were compared with those of healthy blood donors. Flow cytometry performed on FACSCanto II or FACSVerse showed that the purified fractions had more than 95% purity among lymphocytes. Overall results and qualifications from the work: The main leukemic clonotypes were found to be private to each patient, although around 24% of the main leukemic clonotypes were detected at low frequency in the non-leukemic repertoires of other patients. TRBV06-family usage was enriched among the top patient clones (8/27) compared with healthy controls (2/35). The data were not HLA-matched, and the higher clonality in CD4+ T-LGLL than in CD8+ T-LGLL could be due to the relatively small sample size. Compared with healthy CD4+ repertoires, CD4-sorted patient repertoires appeared more clonal, and this difference remained even after the putative leukemic clones were removed.

Healthy controls were roughly 40 blood donors whose buffy coats came from the Finnish Red Cross blood service. All TCR-sequenced material derived from peripheral blood: patient blood samples and healthy donor buffy coats. Ficoll-Hypaque gradient centrifugation was used to isolate peripheral blood mononuclear cells. Magnetic purification was used to isolate CD4+ cells from the buffy coats of the healthy controls. The Gentra Puregene Cell and Tissue kit was used to extract genomic DNA, and a Qubit 2.0 fluorometer was used to measure the amount of genomic DNA. Comment on this clone: Its antigen target is currently unknown. There are no base qualities to consult, and no much larger clone falls within one base.

The germline V gene yields KGHSH for CDR1 and LQKENI for CDR2. There are 16 amino acids in the CDR3, from cysteine to phenylalanine inclusive. Only CDR3 DNA remains: 48 bases, in frame from the first base. The V and J ends are trimmed by 3 bases and 1 base, leaving 15 bases between them. The immunoSEQ assay at survey resolution was applied to genomic DNA for sequencing of TCRbeta rearrangements. The original pipeline was this. In the TCR sequencing data, the lowest productive clonotype frequency that could be detected was 2.59 x 10-5. Only productive TCRbeta rearrangements, defined as complete and in-frame sequences, were included in the analyses. Simpson clonality, calculated in the immunoSEQ Analyzer version 3.0, was used as the measure of sample clonality. Clones were binned by frequency as very rare, small, medium, large (1-20%) or hyperexpanded (>20%). OLGA 1.2.3 estimated generation probabilities, VDJtools produced V-gene circos plots, VDJdb was queried for specificities, and GLIPH identified CDR3 motifs. Here the immuneACCESS table is served through TCRdb, limited to in-frame sequences with V and J called. Missing clones are a known gap in these copies; in checked studies unresolved V genes cover under half, and the rest lacks a known reason. V and J calls and clone size are those listed in that table; D and trimming were worked out from the DNA. In all, the sample holds about 30,000 clones, and 71% of those were seen once. The ten largest clones add up to 0.4% to 0.5% of the sample.

What was sequenced was CD4+ T cells from blood buffy coats. This chain is built from TRBV18 and TRBJ1-1, with the identity of the D gene unclear. This sequence was found in a human donor in good health. The sequence in DNA is TGTGCCAGCTCACCTTTACGCTCGAAGGGGAACACTGAAGCTTTCTTT. The translation is CASSPLRSKGNTEAFF.